The table lists the clone carrying this T cell receptor beta chain with many counts. The entry originates in a study of blood T cell repertoires in COVID-19. Study-level information: Sites in the United States, Italy and Spain provided acute and convalescent COVID-19 samples.

Trimming removed 0 bases at V and 7 bases at J, with 16 bases between. CDR1 is MGHRA, CDR2 YSYEKL, per germline. The CDR3 sequence is 15 residues long. Measured with immunoSEQ multiplex PCR; TCRdb has only the in-frame clones, and not every one. This table has about 120,000 clones, approximately 82% appearing once. Sequencing input: peripheral blood. The sequence derives from a man in his thirties or forties with acute or convalescent COVID-19. The rearrangement joins TRBV4-1 to TRBJ2-7, with TRBD2 as a possible D gene (5 bases). The CDR3 bases are TGCGCCAGCAGCCAAGACGAAACAGCGCCGGGAGAGCAGTACGTC. Protein sequence: CASSQDETAPGEQYV.